These T cell receptor beta chains were read from a single sample in a study of blood T cells in healthy people across ages. MiXCR, applied by TCRdb to the 5' RACE reads, yields one record per CDR3 protein. The sample lists 630,000 or so distinct CDR3 sequences, about 32% seen once, with approximately 15% in the top ten. Specimen: blood. All receptors come from a woman of 80 years or more in good health. Both conserved end residues are part of each CDR3. A D gene is named only where the DNA matches it firmly. Some rows mark clone size as missing; the rest say once, few, many or name a class of expanded clone.

J gene | clone size | D gene | V gene | CDR3 protein | CDR3 DNA
TRBJ1-2 | many | NA | TRBV29-1 | CSVGVGGYTF | TGCAGCGTTGGGGTGGGCGGCTACACCTTC
TRBJ2-3 | many | NA | TRBV20-1 | CSARGWDSTDTQYF | TGCAGTGCTAGAGGGTGGGACAGCACAGATACGCAGTATTTT
TRBJ1-1 | many | NA | TRBV6-6 | CASIFRTDSEAFF | TGTGCCAGCATATTTCGGACGGATTCTGAAGCTTTCTTT
TRBJ2-5 | NA | NA | TRBV24-1 | CATSDLTGGETQYF | TGTGCCACCAGTGATTTGACAGGAGGGGAGACCCAGTACTTC
TRBJ2-1 | many | NA | TRBV7-8 | CASSLASPGEPDEQFF | TGTGCCAGCAGTTTAGCAAGTCCAGGGGAGCCGGATGAGCAGTTCTTC
TRBJ1-2 | many | NA | TRBV29-1 | CSGTFGTQGHGYTF | TGCAGCGGGACATTCGGGACTCAAGGACATGGCTACACCTTC
TRBJ2-3 | many | NA | TRBV6-5 | CASSYSLQTTDTQYF | TGTGCCAGCAGTTACTCGCTGCAGACCACAGATACGCAGTATTTT
TRBJ2-1 | many | NA | TRBV20-1 | CSARDLSGDTYNEQFF | TGCAGTGCTAGAGACCTAAGCGGGGACACCTACAATGAGCAGTTCTTC
TRBJ1-2 | many | NA | TRBV6-1 | CASNVRGNYGYTF | TGTGCCAGCAATGTGAGAGGGAACTATGGCTACACCTTC
TRBJ2-1 | few | NA | TRBV9 | CASSVGGVGKNEQFF | TGTGCCAGCAGCGTTGGCGGGGTGGGTAAAAATGAGCAGTTCTTC
TRBJ1-5 | once | NA | TRBV4-1 | CASSHTGSGQPQHF | TGCGCCAGCAGCCATACAGGGTCAGGGCAGCCCCAGCATTTT
TRBJ1-2 | many | NA | TRBV6-6 | CASSQQPSYGYTF | TGTGCCAGCAGTCAACAGCCTTCCTATGGCTACACCTTC
TRBJ1-5 | many | NA | TRBV20-1 | CSVVLSLRPNQPQHF | TGCAGTGTAGTACTGTCCCTCCGACCCAATCAGCCCCAGCATTTT
TRBJ2-7 | NA | TRBD1 | TRBV7-9 | CASSLAQGVIYEQYF | TGTGCCAGCAGCCTGGCGCAGGGGGTGATCTACGAGCAGTACTTC
TRBJ2-7 | many | TRBD1 | TRBV20-1 | CSAPTPRQGTAYEQYF | TGCAGTGCGCCGACCCCCAGGCAGGGGACAGCCTACGAGCAGTACTTC
TRBJ1-5 | few | NA | TRBV30 | CAWSPKSGITRQPQHF | TGTGCCTGGAGCCCAAAATCAGGGATTACTCGACAGCCCCAGCATTTT
TRBJ1-5 | few | NA | TRBV6-1 | CASTKGRVNQPQHF | TGTGCCAGCACCAAAGGAAGGGTAAATCAGCCCCAGCATTTT
TRBJ2-1 | many | TRBD2 | TRBV5-1 | CASSLARAGGRDNEQFF | TGCGCCAGCAGCTTGGCTCGAGCGGGGGGCCGAGACAATGAGCAGTTCTTC
TRBJ1-2 | many | TRBD1 | TRBV5-1 | CASIGRGRGYTF | TGCGCCAGCATCGGCAGGGGGCGCGGCTACACCTTC
TRBJ1-3 | once | NA | TRBV9 | CASSVEQGSGNTIYF | TGTGCCAGCAGCGTAGAACAGGGCTCTGGAAACACCATATATTTT
TRBJ1-1 | many | NA | TRBV7-9 | CASSSGQGTTEAFF | TGTGCCAGCAGCTCCGGGCAGGGGACCACTGAAGCTTTCTTT
TRBJ1-2 | many | TRBD1 | TRBV7-2 | CASSLEQGAGGYTF | TGTGCCAGCAGCCTCGAACAGGGGGCTGGTGGCTACACCTTC
TRBJ2-3 | many | TRBD1 | TRBV6-5 | CASGPNRGRDTQYF | TGTGCCAGCGGCCCCAACAGGGGGCGAGATACGCAGTATTTT
TRBJ1-6 | few | NA | TRBV11-1 | CASRRGGGDSPLHF | TGTGCCAGCCGCCGGGGGGGAGGAGATTCACCCCTCCACTTT
TRBJ1-1 | few | NA | TRBV18 | CASSPREKTEAFF | TGTGCCAGCTCACCACGGGAGAAGACTGAAGCTTTCTTT
TRBJ2-7 | NA | NA | TRBV6-2/TRBV6-3 | CASSSAGTSYEQYF | TGTGCCAGCAGCTCTGCGGGGACCTCCTACGAGCAGTACTTC